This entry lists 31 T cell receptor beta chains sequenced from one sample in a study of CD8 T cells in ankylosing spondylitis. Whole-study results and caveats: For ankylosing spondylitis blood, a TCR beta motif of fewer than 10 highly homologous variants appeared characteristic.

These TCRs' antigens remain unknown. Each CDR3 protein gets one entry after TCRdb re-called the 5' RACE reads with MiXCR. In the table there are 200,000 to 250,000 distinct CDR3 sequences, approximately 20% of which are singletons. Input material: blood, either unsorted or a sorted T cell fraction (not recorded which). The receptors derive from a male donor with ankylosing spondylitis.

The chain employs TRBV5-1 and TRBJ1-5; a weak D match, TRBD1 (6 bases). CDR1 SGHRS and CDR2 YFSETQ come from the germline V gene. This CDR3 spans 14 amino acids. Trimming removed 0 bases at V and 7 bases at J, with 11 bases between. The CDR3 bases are TGCGCCAGCAGCTTGGGGGGGGGCCCCCAGCCCCAGCATTTT. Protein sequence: CASSLGGGPQPQHF.

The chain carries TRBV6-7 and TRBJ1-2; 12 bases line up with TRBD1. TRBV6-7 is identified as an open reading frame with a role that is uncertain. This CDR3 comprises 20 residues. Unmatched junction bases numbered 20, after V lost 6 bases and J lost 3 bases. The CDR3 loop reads CASRGRDRGRLKPHYYGYTF. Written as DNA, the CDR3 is TGTGCCAGCAGGGGACGGGACAGGGGGCGGCTCAAGCCCCACTACTATGGCTACACCTTC.

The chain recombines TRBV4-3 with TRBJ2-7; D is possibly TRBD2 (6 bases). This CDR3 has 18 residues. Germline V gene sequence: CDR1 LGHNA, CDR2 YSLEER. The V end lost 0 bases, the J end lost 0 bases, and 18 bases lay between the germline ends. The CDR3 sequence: CASSQDSPVGGFSYEQYF. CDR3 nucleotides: TGCGCCAGCAGCCAAGATTCCCCAGTCGGGGGTTTCTCCTACGAGCAGTACTTC.

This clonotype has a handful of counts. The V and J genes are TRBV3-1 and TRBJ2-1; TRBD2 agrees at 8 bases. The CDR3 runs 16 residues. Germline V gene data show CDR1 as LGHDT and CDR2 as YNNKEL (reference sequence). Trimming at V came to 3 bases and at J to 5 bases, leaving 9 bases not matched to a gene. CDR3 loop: CASSHFGRAINNEQFF. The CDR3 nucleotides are TGTGCCAGCAGCCACTTCGGGAGGGCCATAAACAATGAGCAGTTCTTC.

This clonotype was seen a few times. The DNA for the CDR3 is TGCAGCGTTGAAGCGGGGGGGCCTGAGACCCAGTACTTC. Its translation is CSVEAGGPETQYF. The genes are TRBV29-1 and TRBJ2-5, with TRBD2 matching over 8 bases. The CDR3 spans 13 residues. CDR1 is SQVTM and CDR2 is ANQGSEA in the germline V gene. V shed 1 base and J 5 bases; nucleotides not matched to a gene: 3.

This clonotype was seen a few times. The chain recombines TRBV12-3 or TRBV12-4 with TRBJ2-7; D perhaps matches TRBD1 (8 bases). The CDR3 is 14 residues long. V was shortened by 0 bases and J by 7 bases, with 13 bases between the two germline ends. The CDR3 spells CASSLATGGEEQYF. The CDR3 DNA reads TGTGCCAGCAGTTTAGCCACAGGGGGGGAGGAGCAGTACTTC.

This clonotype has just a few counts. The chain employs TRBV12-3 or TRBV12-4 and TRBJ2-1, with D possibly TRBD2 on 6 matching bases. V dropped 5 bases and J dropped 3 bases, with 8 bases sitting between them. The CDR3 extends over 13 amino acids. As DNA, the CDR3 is TGTGCCAGCAGTATGGGGGGCTACAATGAGCAGTTCTTC. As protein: CASSMGGYNEQFF.

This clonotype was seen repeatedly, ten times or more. CDR3 residues: CSIWTDFNTGELFF. CDR3 coding DNA: TGCAGCATTTGGACGGACTTTAACACCGGGGAGCTGTTTTTT. The V gene is TRBV29-1, the J gene TRBJ2-2; TRBD2 is a possible D gene (5 bases). The CDR3 covers 14 residues. V was pared by 8 bases and J by 2 bases, with 15 bases between. CDR1 is SQVTM and CDR2 is ANQGSEA in the germline V gene.

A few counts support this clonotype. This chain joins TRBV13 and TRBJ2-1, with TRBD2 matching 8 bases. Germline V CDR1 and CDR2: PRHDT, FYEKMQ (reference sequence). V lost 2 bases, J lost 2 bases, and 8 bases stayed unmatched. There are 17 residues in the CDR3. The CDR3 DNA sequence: TGTGCCAGCAGCTTATCGGCTAGCGGGCCCCCCTACAATGAGCAGTTCTTC. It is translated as CASSLSASGPPYNEQFF.

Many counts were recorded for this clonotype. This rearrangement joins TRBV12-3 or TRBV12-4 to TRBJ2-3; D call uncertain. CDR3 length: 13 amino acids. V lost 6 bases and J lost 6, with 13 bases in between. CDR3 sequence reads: CASSPVSLDTQYF. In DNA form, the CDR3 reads TGTGCCAGCAGCCCAGTTAGTCTGGATACGCAGTATTTT.

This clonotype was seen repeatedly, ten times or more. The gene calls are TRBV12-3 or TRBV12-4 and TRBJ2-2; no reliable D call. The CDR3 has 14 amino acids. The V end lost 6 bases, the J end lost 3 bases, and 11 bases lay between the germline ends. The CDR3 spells CASSVTGYTGELFF. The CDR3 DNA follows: TGTGCCAGCAGCGTCACTGGATACACCGGGGAGCTGTTTTTT.

In DNA, the CDR3 is TGTGCCAGAAGGGGGGACAGCAGCACAGATACGCAGTATTTT. Its protein product is CARRGDSSTDTQYF. J is TRBJ2-3 and V is TRBV2; weak D call: TRBD1 (7 bases). Trimming removed 9 bases at V and 0 bases at J, with 13 bases between. This CDR3 spans 14 amino acids. Germline V lookup: CDR1 SNHLY, CDR2 FYNNEI.

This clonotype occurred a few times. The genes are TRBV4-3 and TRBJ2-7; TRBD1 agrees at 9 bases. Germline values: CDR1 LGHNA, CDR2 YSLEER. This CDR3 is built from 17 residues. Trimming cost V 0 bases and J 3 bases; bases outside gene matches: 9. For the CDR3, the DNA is TGCGCCAGCAGCCAAGATAGAGGAGGGGACAGGGACTACGAGCAGTACTTC. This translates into CASSQDRGGDRDYEQYF.

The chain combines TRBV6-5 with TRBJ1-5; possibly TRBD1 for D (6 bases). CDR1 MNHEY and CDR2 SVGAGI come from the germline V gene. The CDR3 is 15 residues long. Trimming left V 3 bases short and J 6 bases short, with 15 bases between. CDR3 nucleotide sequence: TGTGCCAGCAGTTATGACAGACAAGGGGGTCAGCCCCAGCATTTT. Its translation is CASSYDRQGGQPQHF.

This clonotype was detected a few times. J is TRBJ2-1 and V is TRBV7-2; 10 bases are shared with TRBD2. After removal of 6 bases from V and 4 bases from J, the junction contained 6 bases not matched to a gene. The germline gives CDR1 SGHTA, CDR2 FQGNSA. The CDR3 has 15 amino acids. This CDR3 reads CASRFLAGDYNEQFF. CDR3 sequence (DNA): TGTGCCAGCAGATTCCTAGCGGGGGATTACAATGAGCAGTTCTTC.

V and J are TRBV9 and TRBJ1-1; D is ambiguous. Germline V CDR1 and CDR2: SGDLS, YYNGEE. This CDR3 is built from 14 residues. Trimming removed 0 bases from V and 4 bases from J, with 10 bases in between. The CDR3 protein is CASSVDSRVTEAFF. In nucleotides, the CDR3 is TGTGCCAGCAGCGTAGACAGTCGGGTCACTGAAGCTTTCTTT.

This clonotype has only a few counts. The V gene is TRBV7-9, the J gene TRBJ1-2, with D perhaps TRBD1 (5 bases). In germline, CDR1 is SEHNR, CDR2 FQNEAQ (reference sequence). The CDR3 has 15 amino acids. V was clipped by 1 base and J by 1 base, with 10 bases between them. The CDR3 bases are TGTGCCAGCAGCTTAGTCGGCAGGGATAACTATGGCTACACCTTC. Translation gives CASSLVGRDNYGYTF.

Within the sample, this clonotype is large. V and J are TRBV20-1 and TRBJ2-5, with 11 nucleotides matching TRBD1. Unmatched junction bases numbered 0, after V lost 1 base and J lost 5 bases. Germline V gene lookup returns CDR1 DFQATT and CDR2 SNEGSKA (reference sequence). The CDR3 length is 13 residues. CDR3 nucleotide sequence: TGCAGTGCTAGAGGGGACAGGGGGGAGACCCAGTACTTC. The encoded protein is CSARGDRGETQYF.

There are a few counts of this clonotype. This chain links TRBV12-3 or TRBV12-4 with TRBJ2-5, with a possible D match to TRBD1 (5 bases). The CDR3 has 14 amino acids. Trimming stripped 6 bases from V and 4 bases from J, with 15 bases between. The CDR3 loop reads CASRNTGTRETQYF. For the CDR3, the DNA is TGTGCCAGCAGAAATACAGGAACCCGAGAGACCCAGTACTTC.

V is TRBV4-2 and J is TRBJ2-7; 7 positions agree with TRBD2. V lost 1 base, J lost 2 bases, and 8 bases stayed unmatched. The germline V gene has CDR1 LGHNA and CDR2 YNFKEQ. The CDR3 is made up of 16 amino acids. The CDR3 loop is CASSQGAWGGTYEQYF. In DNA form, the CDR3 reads TGTGCCAGCAGCCAAGGGGCATGGGGGGGGACCTACGAGCAGTACTTC.

The DNA of the CDR3 is TGTGCCAGCAGCTTAGGACAGGGGGCTTTGTACGAGCAGTACTTC. Its protein is CASSLGQGALYEQYF. The chain combines TRBV7-9 with TRBJ2-7, with TRBD1 matching 10 bases. The CDR3 spans 15 residues. V lost 1 base to trimming and J lost 4 bases; unmatched junction nucleotides: 4. Germline CDR1 is SEHNR and CDR2 is FQNEAQ (reference sequence). The entire variable domain, with the rest obtained from reference TRBV7-9 and TRBJ2-7, is as follows: DTGVSQNPRHKITKRGQNVTFRCDPISEHNRLYWYRQTLGQGPEFLTYFQNEAQLEKSRLLSDRFSAERPKGSFSTLEIQRTEQGDSAMYLCASSLGQGALYEQYFGPGTRLTVT.

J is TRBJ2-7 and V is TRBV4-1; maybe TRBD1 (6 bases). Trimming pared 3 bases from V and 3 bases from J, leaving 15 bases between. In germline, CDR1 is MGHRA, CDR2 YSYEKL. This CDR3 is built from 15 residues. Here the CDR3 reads CASSQNWDTLYEQYF. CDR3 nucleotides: TGCGCCAGCAGCCAGAATTGGGACACACTCTACGAGCAGTACTTC.

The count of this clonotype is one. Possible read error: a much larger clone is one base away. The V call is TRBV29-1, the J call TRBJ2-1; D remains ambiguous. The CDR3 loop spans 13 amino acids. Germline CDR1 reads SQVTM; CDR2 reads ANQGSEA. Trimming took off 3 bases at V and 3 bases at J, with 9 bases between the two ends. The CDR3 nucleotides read TGCAGCGTTGATGGCAGTATCTACAATGAGCAGTTCTTC. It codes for CSVDGSIYNEQFF.

The CDR3 DNA sequence: TGTGCCAGCAGCCCCCCTAGCGGGAGATTTTTCTACGAGCAGTACTTC. Translated, it gives CASSPPSGRFFYEQYF. V is TRBV7-6 and J is TRBJ2-7; 10 bases map to TRBD2. The CDR3 is 16 amino acids. Germline CDR1 reads SGHVS; CDR2 reads FNYEAQ. V shed 5 bases and J 3 bases; nucleotides not matched to a gene: 10.

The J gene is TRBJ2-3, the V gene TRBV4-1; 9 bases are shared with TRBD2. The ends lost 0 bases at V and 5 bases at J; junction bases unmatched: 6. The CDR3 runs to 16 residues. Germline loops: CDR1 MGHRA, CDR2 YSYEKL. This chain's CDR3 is CASSQDIAGAIDTQYF. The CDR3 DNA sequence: TGCGCCAGCAGCCAAGACATAGCGGGGGCCATAGATACGCAGTATTTT.

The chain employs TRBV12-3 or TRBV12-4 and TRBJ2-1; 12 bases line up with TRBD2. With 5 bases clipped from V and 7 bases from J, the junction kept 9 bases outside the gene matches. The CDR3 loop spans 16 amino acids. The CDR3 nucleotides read TGTGCCAGCAGTCTAACCGGACTAGCGGGATTGAATGAGCAGTTCTTC. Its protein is CASSLTGLAGLNEQFF.

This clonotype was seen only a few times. CDR3 in amino acids: CASSQTSGSYEQYF. The CDR3 DNA reads TGTGCCAGCAGCCAGACTAGCGGGAGCTACGAGCAGTACTTC. The rearrangement joins TRBV6-1 to TRBJ2-7, with 12 bases identical to TRBD2. V trimming: 6 bases; J trimming: 3 bases; junction bases outside the gene matches: 3. The length of the CDR3 is 14 residues. Germline CDR1 reads MNHNS; CDR2 reads SASEGT.

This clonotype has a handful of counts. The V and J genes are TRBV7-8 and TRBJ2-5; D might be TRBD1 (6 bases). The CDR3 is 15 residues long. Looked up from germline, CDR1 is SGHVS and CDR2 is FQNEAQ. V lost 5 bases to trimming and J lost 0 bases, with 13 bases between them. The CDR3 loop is CASSPWTVHQETQYF. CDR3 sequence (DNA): TGTGCCAGCAGCCCTTGGACAGTGCACCAAGAGACCCAGTACTTC.

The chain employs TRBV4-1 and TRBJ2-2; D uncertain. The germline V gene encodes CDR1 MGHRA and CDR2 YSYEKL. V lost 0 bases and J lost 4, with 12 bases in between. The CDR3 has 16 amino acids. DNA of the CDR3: TGCGCCAGCAGCCAAGATTACCCACTGACCACCGGGGAGCTGTTTTTT. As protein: CASSQDYPLTTGELFF.

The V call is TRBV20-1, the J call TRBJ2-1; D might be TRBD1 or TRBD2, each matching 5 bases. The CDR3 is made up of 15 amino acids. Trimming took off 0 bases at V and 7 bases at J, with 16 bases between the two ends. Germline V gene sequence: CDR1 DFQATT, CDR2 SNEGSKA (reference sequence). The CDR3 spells CSARDPQGESNEQFF. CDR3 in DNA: TGCAGTGCTAGAGATCCCCAGGGAGAGTCTAATGAGCAGTTCTTC.

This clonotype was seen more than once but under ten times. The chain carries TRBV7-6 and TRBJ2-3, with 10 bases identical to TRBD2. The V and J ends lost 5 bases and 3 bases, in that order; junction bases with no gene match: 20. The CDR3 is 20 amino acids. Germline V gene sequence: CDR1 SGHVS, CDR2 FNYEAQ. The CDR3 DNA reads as TGTGCCAGCAGCCGTTTAGGTTGGCTAGCGGGAGAAGATGTGACAGATACGCAGTATTTT. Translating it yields CASSRLGWLAGEDVTDTQYF.